This T cell receptor beta chain was sequenced during a study of cytomegalovirus exposure and HLA in healthy donors. Amplification used 60 Vbeta primers and 13 Jbeta primers. Data came from immunoSEQ multiplex PCR; TCRdb stores just in-frame clones and leaves some out. The data show around 150,000 clones, approximately 80% seen once. Looked up from germline, CDR1 is SGHTA and CDR2 is FQGNSA. There are 15 residues in the CDR3. The V end was cut by 2 bases, the J end by 2 bases, with 10 bases between. This receptor was identified in a woman aged 50 to 60 in good health and CMV-seronegative. Sequencing was performed on PBMCs. This chain joins TRBV7-2 and TRBJ2-1; D remains unclear. The CDR3 DNA reads TGTGCCAGCAGCTTAACTGTACCCCCCTACAATGAGCAGTTCTTC. Protein product: CASSLTVPPYNEQFF.